This TCR beta chain was recorded in a study of cytomegalovirus exposure and HLA in healthy donors. Primers included in the PCR were 60 Vbeta and 13 Jbeta primers. Assay used: immunoSEQ multiplex PCR; TCRdb lists only in-frame clones, some missing. The sample contains some 130,000 clones, roughly 60% of which appear only once. Per the germline V gene, CDR1 is SGHVS and CDR2 is FNYEAQ. The V gene end was trimmed by 5 bases and the J gene end by 5 bases; junction bases not matched to a gene: 0. The CDR3 is made up of 15 amino acids. Study observations and caveats: Researchers counted around 160 TCR beta chains as cytomegalovirus-associated. Across donors, most TCRs were seen rarely, yet some public ones were widespread. CMV serostatus stood as the only immune exposure information on hand.

This clone showed up just a few times. Antigen: not known. The sample taken for sequencing was PBMCs. The origin of this receptor is a man between 35 and 55 years old in good health and CMV-seropositive. This chain uses TRBV7-6 with TRBJ2-2; 15 bases map to TRBD2. The CDR3 region is CASSGLAGGTGELFF. DNA of the CDR3: TGTGCCAGCAGCGGACTAGCGGGAGGGACCGGGGAGCTGTTTTTT. The full variable domain, completed using reference TRBV7-6 and TRBJ2-2, is GAGVSQSPRYKVTKRGQDVALRCDPISGHVSLYWYRQALGQGPEFLTYFNYEAQQDKSGLPNDRFSAERPEGSISTLTIQRTEQRDSAMYRCASSGLAGGTGELFFGEGSRLTVL.